This T cell receptor (beta chain) comes out of a study of cytomegalovirus exposure and HLA in healthy donors. Across the whole study: Earlier sequencing of 150 million to 200 million T cells yielded fewer than 140 million unique TCR beta sequences. Notes on the study in general: It was confirmed in vitro that three of the CMV-associated chains were specific for CMV antigens. Researchers reportedly found TCR beta sequences accurately predicted most subjects' HLA-A and HLA-B alleles.

As regards this clone: Its specificity is not known.

Germline assignment: CDR1 SGHDT and CDR2 YYEEEE. The CDR3 is made up of 17 amino acids. V lost 4 bases and J lost 1, with 20 bases in between. Use of 60 Vbeta and 13 Jbeta primers characterized the PCR. Method: immunoSEQ multiplex PCR; TCRdb's copy keeps in-frame clones and lacks some. Of some 190,000 clones in the sample, roughly 82% were seen once. The chain uses TRBV5-6 and TRBJ1-1; perhaps TRBD1 as D (6 bases). This sequence was found in a man between 40 and 49 years old in good health and CMV-seronegative. The sequencing sample was made of PBMCs. The CDR3 DNA reads TGTGCCAGCAGCCATACAGGGAGGGGAGCAGGGAACACTGAAGCTTTCTTT. This translates into CASSHTGRGAGNTEAFF.